These 20 T cell receptor beta chains originate from one sample sequenced in a study of shared clonotypes between healthy human individuals. Using immunoSEQ multiplex PCR, the repertoire was profiled, and TCRdb retains in-frame clones only, with some absent. Of millions of clones listed, over 90% are singletons. Input material: naive CD4+ T cells from PBMCs. Subset denoted: CD45RA+ positively selected. The receptor source for this set is a man aged 18-30 years in good health. Some clones in this sample may be carry-over from other donors' samples.

The chain combines TRBV7-9 with TRBJ2-7; 10 bases line up with TRBD1. Germline V gene lookup returns CDR1 SEHNR and CDR2 FQNEAQ (reference sequence). CDR3 length equals 17 residues. After removal of 1 base from V and 3 bases from J, the junction contained 9 bases not matched to a gene. CDR3 residues: CASSLVKGQGTFYEQYF. The CDR3 bases are TGTGCCAGCAGCTTAGTTAAGGGACAGGGGACGTTCTACGAGCAGTACTTC.

The chain employs TRBV4-3 and TRBJ2-2; D remains unclear. V was pared by 0 bases and J by 1 base, with 6 bases between. The CDR3 has 15 amino acids. Germline CDR1 reads LGHNA; CDR2 reads YSLEER. CDR3 loop: CASSQDVQNTGELFF. The CDR3 DNA is TGCGCCAGCAGCCAAGATGTCCAGAACACCGGGGAGCTGTTTTTT.

The CDR3 DNA reads as TGTGCCAGCACCCCCGAGGGTCGGTATCAGCCCCAGCATTTT. It codes for CASTPEGRYQPQHF. The chain couples TRBV6-1 to TRBJ1-5; D unclear. Germline V gene sequence: CDR1 MNHNS, CDR2 SASEGT. This CDR3 has 14 amino acids. V lost 7 bases to trimming and J lost 5 bases, with 15 bases between them.

The J gene is TRBJ2-3, the V gene TRBV5-1; 14 bases line up with TRBD2. V was clipped by 2 bases and J by 5 bases; unmatched bases: 7. The germline V gene has CDR1 SGHRS and CDR2 YFSETQ. This CDR3 comprises 17 residues. The CDR3, as DNA: TGCGCCAGCAGCTTCATCCCGGGACTAGCGGGAGTAGATACGCAGTATTTT. Translated, it gives CASSFIPGLAGVDTQYF.

V is TRBV6-5 and J is TRBJ2-1; TRBD2 aligns across 8 bases. Germline assignment: CDR1 MNHEY and CDR2 SVGAGI. The CDR3 consists of 14 residues. Trimming cost V 7 bases and J 1 base; bases outside gene matches: 3. CDR3 coding DNA: TGTGCCAGCACCGGCGGGAGGTCCTACAATGAGCAGTTCTTC. This translates into CASTGGRSYNEQFF.

The chain is built from TRBV29-1 and TRBJ2-3; D unresolved. Deletions cut 5 bases from V and 0 bases from J, with 9 bases between. Germline values: CDR1 SQVTM, CDR2 ANQGSEA. The CDR3 consists of 13 residues. The CDR3 loop is CSVSTESTDTQYF. Here the CDR3 DNA reads TGCAGCGTTTCCACAGAAAGCACAGATACGCAGTATTTT.

Written as DNA, the CDR3 is TGTGCCAGCAGCTTGGGGGCATCCAGCTCCTACAATGAGCAGTTCTTC. It is translated as CASSLGASSSYNEQFF. This chain uses TRBV11-1 with TRBJ2-1; tentative D call: TRBD1 (6 bases). There are 16 residues in the CDR3. From germline, CDR1 is SGHAT and CDR2 FQDESV (reference sequence). Trimming removed 3 bases from V and 0 bases from J, with 12 bases in between.

The chain carries TRBV2 and TRBJ1-5; 9 nucleotides align to TRBD1. Per germline, CDR1 SNHLY and CDR2 FYNNEI. This CDR3 contains 15 residues. V was clipped by 6 bases and J by 2 bases; unmatched bases: 5. The CDR3 coding sequence is TGTGCCAGCAGCCGGACAGGGGAACGCAATCAGCCCCAGCATTTT. This gives the protein CASSRTGERNQPQHF.

Of note for this clone: Other DNA sequences in the sample encode the same CDR3. This rearrangement joins TRBV4-2 to TRBJ2-1; D is unresolved. The CDR3 covers 14 residues. Trimming took off 0 bases at V and 7 bases at J, with 10 bases between the two ends. Germline V gives CDR1 LGHNA, CDR2 YNFKEQ. The CDR3 DNA follows: TGTGCCAGCAGCCAAGACCGGACCCTAAATGAGCAGTTCTTC. This translates into CASSQDRTLNEQFF.

V gene TRBV6-1 combines with J gene TRBJ2-4; D perhaps matches TRBD2 (5 bases). V was cut by 4 bases and J by 1 base, with 14 bases left in between. The CDR3 loop spans 16 amino acids. Per the germline V gene, CDR1 is MNHNS and CDR2 is SASEGT. DNA of the CDR3: TGTGCCAGCAGTGCCTTGCCGGGAAGGGCCAAAAACATTCAGTACTTC. This codes for CASSALPGRAKNIQYF.

The chain links TRBV29-1 to TRBJ2-5, with D possibly being TRBD1 (6 bases). CDR1 is SQVTM, CDR2 ANQGSEA, per germline. The ends were cut back, 4 bases at V and 4 bases at J, with 16 bases in the middle. This CDR3 comprises 14 residues. The CDR3 reads CSVVADSARETQYF. The CDR3 DNA reads as TGCAGCGTTGTGGCGGACAGCGCCAGAGAGACCCAGTACTTC.

The rearrangement joins TRBV27 to TRBJ2-2; 7 nucleotides match TRBD1. From germline, CDR1 is MNHEY and CDR2 SMNVEV (reference sequence). This CDR3 spans 15 amino acids. After removal of 3 bases from V and 6 bases from J, the junction contained 7 bases not matched to a gene. In nucleotides, the CDR3 is TGTGCCAGCAGTTTGGGACAGATAAGGGCCGGGGAGCTGTTTTTT. Its protein is CASSLGQIRAGELFF.

This clone has only one observation. DNA for the CDR3: TGCAGCGTTGGAGGGCCAGTGGGGCAAGAGACCCAGTACTTC. Protein product: CSVGGPVGQETQYF. V and J are TRBV29-1 and TRBJ2-5; TRBD2 might be the D (5 bases). The CDR3 loop spans 14 amino acids. V lost 4 bases and J 2 bases, leaving 14 bases between the germline ends. Looked up from germline, CDR1 is SQVTM and CDR2 is ANQGSEA.

J is TRBJ2-1 and V is TRBV15; 10 bases agree with TRBD1. In germline, CDR1 is LNHNV, CDR2 YYDKDF (reference sequence). The CDR3 is 16 residues long. V was clipped by 5 bases and J by 6 bases; unmatched bases: 10. CDR3 DNA: TGTGCCACCAGCCCAGGGTGGGACAGGGGACTCAATGAGCAGTTCTTC. Translation: CATSPGWDRGLNEQFF.

The V gene is TRBV5-1, the J gene TRBJ2-3, with 7 bases that match TRBD2. The CDR3 length is 16 residues. The V and J ends lost 3 bases and 2 bases, in that order; junction bases with no gene match: 9. Germline CDR1 and CDR2: SGHRS and YFSETQ. The CDR3 here is CASSSTGSGNTDTQYF. CDR3 DNA sequence: TGCGCCAGCAGCTCAACCGGGAGCGGGAACACAGATACGCAGTATTTT.

This rearrangement joins TRBV19 to TRBJ1-4; D not certain. The CDR3 totals 14 residues. V was pared by 0 bases and J by 6 bases, with 8 bases between. The germline CDR1 and CDR2 sequences are LNHDA and SQIVND (reference sequence). CDR3: CASSIDLGHEKLFF. The CDR3 nucleotides read TGTGCCAGTAGTATAGATCTCGGCCATGAAAAACTGTTTTTT.

The V and J genes are TRBV28 and TRBJ1-2; maybe TRBD1 (6 bases). The CDR3 runs 16 residues. Per germline, CDR1 MDHEN and CDR2 SYDVKM. Deletions cut 2 bases from V and 2 bases from J, with 15 bases between. The CDR3 bases are TGTGCCAGCAGTTTAGCCAGAGGGGGGGCCAACTATGGCTACACCTTC. Amino acids: CASSLARGGANYGYTF.

The chain uses TRBV7-2 and TRBJ2-5, with 7 nucleotides matching TRBD1. V lost 4 bases, J lost 2 bases, and 7 bases stayed unmatched. Per germline, CDR1 SGHTA and CDR2 FQGNSA. This CDR3 is built from 15 residues. CDR3 DNA: TGTGCCAGCAGCTCCCCCGGGACAGTACAAGAGACCCAGTACTTC. This translates into CASSSPGTVQETQYF.

The chain combines TRBV6-1 with TRBJ1-5; 7 bases are shared with TRBD1. Germline-derived CDR1 and CDR2 are MNHNS and SASEGT. The V and J ends lost 1 base and 7 bases, in that order; junction bases with no gene match: 7. The CDR3 has 15 residues. CDR3 protein: CASSEGGQGGQPQHF. Written as DNA, the CDR3 is TGTGCCAGCAGTGAAGGTGGGCAGGGGGGACAGCCCCAGCATTTT.

This chain uses TRBV30 with TRBJ2-3; the match to TRBD1 covers 11 bases. Germline CDR1 GTSNPN, CDR2 SVGIG (reference sequence). The CDR3 contains 14 residues. V shed 3 bases and J 4 bases; nucleotides not matched to a gene: 3. The CDR3 region is CAWSPGQGADTQYF. CDR3 DNA: TGTGCCTGGAGCCCGGGACAGGGGGCAGATACGCAGTATTTT.